This TCR beta chain was observed in a study of T cells in localized non-small cell lung cancer. Profiled with immunoSEQ multiplex PCR; TCRdb holds only in-frame clones, not every one. The sample has roughly 86,000 clones, roughly 81% seen once; the top ten hold approximately 3%. Trimming stripped 2 bases from V and 6 bases from J, with 5 bases between. This CDR3 is built from 11 residues. CDR1 and CDR2 (germline): SGHDT, YYEEEE. The sample was peripheral blood, taken before any cancer treatment. This sequence was found in a man aged 40 to 70 with stage I lung adenocarcinoma. The genes are TRBV5-6 and TRBJ1-2, with unresolved D. In DNA form, the CDR3 reads TGTGCCAGCAGCTTCCACGATGGCTACACCTTC. Protein: CASSFHDGYTF.